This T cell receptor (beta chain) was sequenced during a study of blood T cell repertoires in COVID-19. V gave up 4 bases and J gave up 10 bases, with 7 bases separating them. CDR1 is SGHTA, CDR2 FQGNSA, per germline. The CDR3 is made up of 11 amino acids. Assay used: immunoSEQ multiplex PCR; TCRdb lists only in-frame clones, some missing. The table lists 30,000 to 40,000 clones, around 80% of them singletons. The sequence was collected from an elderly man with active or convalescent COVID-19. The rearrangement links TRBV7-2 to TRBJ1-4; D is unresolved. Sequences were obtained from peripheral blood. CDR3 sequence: CASSSGGKLFF. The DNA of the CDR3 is TGTGCCAGCAGCTCAGGAGGAAAACTGTTTTTT.